A selection of T cell receptor beta chains follows, all from one sample in a study of blood T cell repertoires in COVID-19. Repertoires were generated with immunoSEQ multiplex PCR, while TCRdb's copy carries only in-frame clones and drops some. The sample has some 260,000 clones; over 70% are singletons. Source material: peripheral blood. These receptor sequences come from a woman between 65 and 79 years old with COVID-19, enrolled during active disease. CDR3s include the opening cysteine and the closing phenylalanine or tryptophan. A D gene is named only where the DNA matches it firmly. The size of a clone is reported for some rows only, either as once, few or many, or as a class for expanded clones.

CDR3 DNA: TGTGCCAGCAGTTTGTTAGCATCGGGAGCTTTCTTT
CDR3 protein: CASSLLASGAFF
CDR3 length: 12
V gene: TRBV28
D gene: -
clone size: -
J gene: TRBJ1-1

CDR3 DNA: TGTGCCAGCAGCCAAACCATGGGACAGACCTACGAGCAGTACTTC
CDR3 protein: CASSQTMGQTYEQYF
CDR3 length: 15
V gene: TRBV3-1/TRBV3-2
D gene: TRBD1
clone size: once
J gene: TRBJ2-7

CDR3 DNA: TGTGCCATCAGTGGAAGCAGGGGAGATACCGGGGAGCTGTTTTTT
CDR3 protein: CAISGSRGDTGELFF
CDR3 length: 15
V gene: TRBV10-3
D gene: -
clone size: -
J gene: TRBJ2-2

CDR3 DNA: TGTGCCAGCAGCCAAGATACTGGGCAGAGTGTAGGAAAACTGTTTTTT
CDR3 protein: CASSQDTGQSVGKLFF
CDR3 length: 16
V gene: TRBV4-2
D gene: -
clone size: -
J gene: TRBJ1-4

CDR3 DNA: TGTGCCAGCAGTTACCCCGGGACTAGGGGCACAGATACGCAGTATTTT
CDR3 protein: CASSYPGTRGTDTQYF
CDR3 length: 16
V gene: TRBV6-6
D gene: TRBD2
clone size: -
J gene: TRBJ2-3

CDR3 DNA: TGTGCCAGTAGTATCGCGCTAGCGGGAGTAGATGAGCAGTTCTTC
CDR3 protein: CASSIALAGVDEQFF
CDR3 length: 15
V gene: TRBV19
D gene: TRBD2
clone size: -
J gene: TRBJ2-1

CDR3 DNA: TGCAGTGCTAGTCCCGTAGAGGGGGCATACAATGAGCAGTTCTTC
CDR3 protein: CSASPVEGAYNEQFF
CDR3 length: 15
V gene: TRBV20-1
D gene: TRBD1
clone size: -
J gene: TRBJ2-1

CDR3 DNA: TGTGCCACCCAGGGGGCTGGCAATCAGCCCCAGCATTTT
CDR3 protein: CATQGAGNQPQHF
CDR3 length: 13
V gene: TRBV10-3
D gene: TRBD1
clone size: -
J gene: TRBJ1-5

CDR3 DNA: TGTGCCAGCAGGAAGGGACAGGGGCCCGAAAAACTGTTTTTT
CDR3 protein: CASRKGQGPEKLFF
CDR3 length: 14
V gene: TRBV28
D gene: TRBD1
clone size: once
J gene: TRBJ1-4

CDR3 DNA: TGCGCCAGCAGCTCGGGACAGCCATCGAACACCGGGGAGCTGTTTTTT
CDR3 protein: CASSSGQPSNTGELFF
CDR3 length: 16
V gene: TRBV5-1
D gene: TRBD1
clone size: -
J gene: TRBJ2-2

CDR3 DNA: TGTGCCTGGAGACCAAAGGGACAGGTAAATCAGCCCCAGCATTTT
CDR3 protein: CAWRPKGQVNQPQHF
CDR3 length: 15
V gene: TRBV30
D gene: TRBD1
clone size: -
J gene: TRBJ1-5

CDR3 DNA: TGTGCCAGCACAACAGGGGCTGTCTCTGGGGCCAACGTCCTGACTTTC
CDR3 protein: CASTTGAVSGANVLTF
CDR3 length: 16
V gene: TRBV28
D gene: TRBD1
clone size: -
J gene: TRBJ2-6

CDR3 DNA: TGTGCCAGCAGCTTAGCGGGAGGGCCGAACGAGCAGTACTTC
CDR3 protein: CASSLAGGPNEQYF
CDR3 length: 14
V gene: TRBV7-2
D gene: TRBD2
clone size: -
J gene: TRBJ2-7

CDR3 DNA: TGTGCCAGCAGCAAAGGACAGGGGAGCTACGAGCAGTACTTC
CDR3 protein: CASSKGQGSYEQYF
CDR3 length: 14
V gene: TRBV9
D gene: TRBD1
clone size: -
J gene: TRBJ2-7

CDR3 DNA: TGTGCCAGCAGTGAGGTCGCGGCAGGGCTTTACGAGCAGTACTTC
CDR3 protein: CASSEVAAGLYEQYF
CDR3 length: 15
V gene: TRBV6-1
D gene: -
clone size: few
J gene: TRBJ2-7

CDR3 DNA: TGTGCCAGTAGTAGGGGAGGACACCCCAGAGATACCCCGGGGTATTTT
CDR3 protein: CASSRGGHPRDTPGYF
CDR3 length: 16
V gene: TRBV19
D gene: -
clone size: -
J gene: TRBJ2-3

CDR3 DNA: TGTGCCAGCAATCACGGGACAGCTTTCAGTGGCTACACCTTC
CDR3 protein: CASNHGTAFSGYTF
CDR3 length: 14
V gene: TRBV28
D gene: TRBD1
clone size: -
J gene: TRBJ1-2

CDR3 DNA: TGTGCTAGTGGTTCAGGGACTAGCGGGAGCACAGATACGCAGTATTTT
CDR3 protein: CASGSGTSGSTDTQYF
CDR3 length: 16
V gene: TRBV12-5
D gene: TRBD2
clone size: once
J gene: TRBJ2-3

CDR3 DNA: TGTGCCAGCTCACCCTCGACAGAAAACTATGGCTACACCTTC
CDR3 protein: CASSPSTENYGYTF
CDR3 length: 14
V gene: TRBV18
D gene: -
clone size: -
J gene: TRBJ1-2

CDR3 DNA: TGTGCCAGCAGCTTGGACAGGGGCCACAATCAGCCCCAGCATTTT
CDR3 protein: CASSLDRGHNQPQHF
CDR3 length: 15
V gene: TRBV5-6
D gene: TRBD1
clone size: -
J gene: TRBJ1-5

CDR3 DNA: TGTGCCAGCAGCTTAACCCTGTCGACTAGTGGGAATGAGCAGTTCTTC
CDR3 protein: CASSLTLSTSGNEQFF
CDR3 length: 16
V gene: TRBV7-3
D gene: -
clone size: -
J gene: TRBJ2-1

CDR3 DNA: TGTGCCATAACCACCGGGGGAAATGAGCAGTTCTTC
CDR3 protein: CAITTGGNEQFF
CDR3 length: 12
V gene: TRBV28
D gene: -
clone size: -
J gene: TRBJ2-1

CDR3 DNA: TGTGCCAGCAGCCAACAGGGTAATAATGAAAAACTGTTTTTT
CDR3 protein: CASSQQGNNEKLFF
CDR3 length: 14
V gene: TRBV14
D gene: -
clone size: -
J gene: TRBJ1-4

CDR3 DNA: TGCGCCAGCAGCTTGGTGGGGAGTCTTAACACTGAAGCTTTCTTT
CDR3 protein: CASSLVGSLNTEAFF
CDR3 length: 15
V gene: TRBV5-1
D gene: -
clone size: -
J gene: TRBJ1-1

CDR3 DNA: TGCGCCAGCAGCTCCTTGGGGAGAGGTTATGGGCAGTTCTTC
CDR3 protein: CASSSLGRGYGQFF
CDR3 length: 14
V gene: TRBV5-1
D gene: -
clone size: -
J gene: TRBJ2-1

CDR3 DNA: TGTGCCAGCAGGGCCGGGACAGGGCTTCAGCCCCAGCATTTT
CDR3 protein: CASRAGTGLQPQHF
CDR3 length: 14
V gene: TRBV28
D gene: TRBD1
clone size: -
J gene: TRBJ1-5

CDR3 DNA: TGTGCCAGCAGCGCTCAGACAGCAACCTACGAGCAGTACTTC
CDR3 protein: CASSAQTATYEQYF
CDR3 length: 14
V gene: TRBV7-9
D gene: -
clone size: -
J gene: TRBJ2-7

CDR3 DNA: TGTGCCAGCAGTCCGGGGACTAGCGGAACGTACGATACGCAGTATTTT
CDR3 protein: CASSPGTSGTYDTQYF
CDR3 length: 16
V gene: TRBV28
D gene: TRBD2
clone size: -
J gene: TRBJ2-3

CDR3 DNA: TGTGCCAGCAGCTTTCCAGGGCCTGGAAACACCATATATTTT
CDR3 protein: CASSFPGPGNTIYF
CDR3 length: 14
V gene: TRBV11-2
D gene: -
clone size: -
J gene: TRBJ1-3

CDR3 DNA: TGTGCCAGCAGCTTAGATACAGGGGCCAGGGGAACTGAAGCTTTCTTT
CDR3 protein: CASSLDTGARGTEAFF
CDR3 length: 16
V gene: TRBV7-8
D gene: TRBD1
clone size: -
J gene: TRBJ1-1

CDR3 DNA: TGTGCCAGTAGTATAGCCAGGGGAGAAGCTTTCTTT
CDR3 protein: CASSIARGEAFF
CDR3 length: 12
V gene: TRBV19
D gene: -
clone size: -
J gene: TRBJ1-1

CDR3 DNA: TGCAGTGCTAGTCAACAGGGGACTTCTTTAGCTTTCTTT
CDR3 protein: CSASQQGTSLAFF
CDR3 length: 13
V gene: TRBV20-1
D gene: TRBD1
clone size: -
J gene: TRBJ1-1

CDR3 DNA: TGTGCCACCTTACTCGGACAGGCATACGAAGGGACCGGGGAGCTGTTTTTT
CDR3 protein: CATLLGQAYEGTGELFF
CDR3 length: 17
V gene: TRBV10-3
D gene: TRBD1
clone size: few
J gene: TRBJ2-2

CDR3 DNA: TGTGCCAGCAGTCCGAAAAAATGGGGGGGAGTCCCGTCACCCCTCCACTTT
CDR3 protein: CASSPKKWGGVPSPLHF
CDR3 length: 17
V gene: TRBV28
D gene: -
clone size: many
J gene: TRBJ1-6

CDR3 DNA: TGTGCCAGCAGCTACCTATGGGGACAGGGGGCGCCTACCTACGAGCAGTACTTC
CDR3 protein: CASSYLWGQGAPTYEQYF
CDR3 length: 18
V gene: TRBV5-5
D gene: TRBD1
clone size: -
J gene: TRBJ2-7

CDR3 DNA: TGCAGCGTTCGCAGGACAGAAAACGCCGGGGAGCTGTTTTTT
CDR3 protein: CSVRRTENAGELFF
CDR3 length: 14
V gene: TRBV29-1
D gene: -
clone size: -
J gene: TRBJ2-2

CDR3 DNA: TGTGCCAGCAGACAGGGACCTCGACCAATAGATACGCAGTATTTT
CDR3 protein: CASRQGPRPIDTQYF
CDR3 length: 15
V gene: TRBV6-5
D gene: -
clone size: -
J gene: TRBJ2-3

CDR3 DNA: TGTGCCAGCCTAGCGGGAGACTTTCAACACGAGCAGTACTTC
CDR3 protein: CASLAGDFQHEQYF
CDR3 length: 14
V gene: TRBV28
D gene: TRBD2
clone size: -
J gene: TRBJ2-7

CDR3 DNA: TGTGCCAGCAGTTTACTCCGGGAGGGTCCCGGGGAGCTGTTTTTT
CDR3 protein: CASSLLREGPGELFF
CDR3 length: 15
V gene: TRBV28
D gene: TRBD2
clone size: -
J gene: TRBJ2-2

CDR3 DNA: TGTGCCAGCAGTTTACCGGCCAGGGGGGTTGGCACTGAAGCTTTCTTT
CDR3 protein: CASSLPARGVGTEAFF
CDR3 length: 16
V gene: TRBV28
D gene: TRBD1
clone size: once
J gene: TRBJ1-1

CDR3 DNA: TGTGCCAGCAAACCGACGACAGGGTCCTATGGCTACACCTTC
CDR3 protein: CASKPTTGSYGYTF
CDR3 length: 14
V gene: TRBV28
D gene: TRBD1
clone size: once
J gene: TRBJ1-2

CDR3 DNA: TGTGCCATCCGTGGACCTAAGGGGACCGGGGAGCTGTTTTTT
CDR3 protein: CAIRGPKGTGELFF
CDR3 length: 14
V gene: TRBV10-3
D gene: -
clone size: -
J gene: TRBJ2-2

CDR3 DNA: TGTGCCACCAGTGATTACGGACACAAGATCTTC
CDR3 protein: CATSDYGHKIF
CDR3 length: 11
V gene: TRBV24-1
D gene: -
clone size: -
J gene: TRBJ1-2

CDR3 DNA: TGTGCCAGCAGTCCCCCGGGACTGCTGAACTATGGCTACACCTTC
CDR3 protein: CASSPPGLLNYGYTF
CDR3 length: 15
V gene: TRBV25-1
D gene: -
clone size: -
J gene: TRBJ1-2

CDR3 DNA: TGTGCCAGCAGCAACCTCGGGACAGGGGGGGTGGCCTACGAGCAGTACTTC
CDR3 protein: CASSNLGTGGVAYEQYF
CDR3 length: 17
V gene: TRBV21-1
D gene: -
clone size: -
J gene: TRBJ2-7

CDR3 DNA: TGTGCCTGGAGTGTTGTCAATAGCAATCAGCCCCAGCATTTT
CDR3 protein: CAWSVVNSNQPQHF
CDR3 length: 14
V gene: TRBV30
D gene: -
clone size: -
J gene: TRBJ1-5